This T cell receptor beta chain was recorded in a study of cytomegalovirus exposure and HLA in healthy donors (dated by TCRdb to the late 2010s). Background for the entire study: An earlier analysis of roughly 500 of the donors reported 276 Gb of sequence data and 95 million to 130 million unique TCR beta sequences obtained from around 190 million T cells. An early release that covered some 640 HLA-typed donors contained approximately 300 gigabases of sequencing data and about 93 million unique TCR sequences. Of the roughly 390 genotyped donors, over 80% were placed in the genetic ancestry cluster associated with self-reported Caucasian donors. The aim of the study was to test whether cataloging public T cell receptors could identify signatures of past pathogen exposure. The study profiled the T cell repertoires of around 700 subjects by immunosequencing and related them to cytomegalovirus serostatus. In addition to the first cohort of 650 to 750 subjects, a separate validation cohort of approximately 120 different subjects was used. To predict cytomegalovirus infection status, the study combined high-throughput TCR immunosequencing, statistical association of individual TCRs with disease status, and machine learning. In a later analysis, previously published TCR beta repertoires from fewer than 750 donors were re-analyzed and high-resolution HLA genotyping was added so that TCR occurrence patterns could be studied. Rather than drawing on any new phenotypic data, the later analysis identified candidate immune exposures from TCR beta sequences and the way those sequences occurred across donors. An earlier analysis of around 580 of the donors used high-throughput TCR beta sequencing to judge whether each TCR beta V gene segment behaved as functional or pseudogenic. Alongside the repertoire data, information on donor age, sex, ethnicity and CMV serostatus was compiled. A later genetic analysis took genome-wide SNP genotypes for about three fifths of the 666 donors and used that subset as a discovery cohort. Every discovery cohort repertoire had been produced on one sequencing platform. Both class I and class II loci were covered by HLA typing, at four-digit resolution. The number of donors typed differed by locus, with about 629-630 for A, B, C, DRB1 and DQB1, more than 500 for DQA1, 600 to 610 for DPA1, and around 460 for DPB1. About 5 DR-DQ haplotypes were handled as single units for association and clustering, since linkage in the cohort was strong. On average, about 200,000 unique TCR beta nucleotide sequences were sequenced per donor among several hundred genotyped donors of the cohort, with roughly 18% of those sequences being non-productive.

In total, roughly 710 healthy bone marrow donors made up the cohort. At the time of sampling, every cohort member was nominally healthy, though immune exposures that went unrecorded were likely present. The donor was CMV seronegative and was included in the group of a few hundred seronegative cohort members. A peripheral blood sample was provided by each donor, and peripheral blood mononuclear cells were used for TCR beta sequencing. The Qiagen DNeasy Blood Extraction Kit was used to extract genomic DNA from the blood cell samples. Library prep was done by the immunoSEQ multiplex PCR assay. For the multiplex PCR, a mixture combining 60 forward primers for TCR Vbeta segments and 13 reverse primers for TCR Jbeta segments was used. The CDR3 region of rearranged TCR beta genes was amplified from genomic DNA by a multiplex PCR assay. The Illumina HiSeq System was used to sequence the amplified TCR beta libraries as 87-base-pair reads. The original methods were these. Across the 670 or so repertoires, a later analysis counted tens of millions of unique TCR beta chains, around 11 million of which were shared by at least two donors. Raw reads were error-corrected and collapsed into unique sequences by a nearest-neighbor algorithm in which closely related sequences were merged to remove PCR and sequencing errors. V, D and J gene segments were assigned by aligning CDR3 sequences to IMGT reference sequences. For a sequence to be retained, a match of at least six nucleotides to both a V gene segment and a J gene segment was required. Rearrangements were called productive when the CDR3 lacked stop codons and stayed in frame with V and J; all others were non-productive. Following IMGT convention, CDR3 was defined as the stretch from the second conserved V-encoded cysteine to the conserved J-encoded phenylalanine. In an earlier analysis of around 540 of the donors, sequences lacking an unambiguous match to a single V gene segment were excluded. An earlier analysis of 587 of the donors called V segments functional above 56.7% productive rearrangements and segregating when the between-donor standard deviation exceeded 5%. A statistical classification framework was built for diagnosing cytomegalovirus status from the catalog of TCR beta chain sequences. A later analysis assigned V and J genes by comparing TCR nucleotide sequences with IMGT/GENE-DB human TR gene sequences. In a later analysis, CDR3 sequences and most-parsimonious VDJ recombination scenarios were assigned using the TCRdist pipeline. A later analysis defined each TCR beta chain by its CDR3 amino acid sequence plus V-gene family, and excluded reads lacking a unique V-gene family. In a later analysis, approximately 640 highly shared, low-generation-probability nucleotide sequences were removed to address suspected cross-contamination and a sequencing artifact. For each public chain, a later analysis derived a clonal expansion index from normalized ranks of inferred template counts within each repertoire. A later analysis computed generation probabilities with a VDJ recombination model fitted to out-of-frame rearrangements, and checked the results against IGoR. A later analysis scored TCR-TCR, TCR-HLA and TCR-CMV co-occurrence with hypergeometric tests, applying a repertoire-size bias correction to TCR pairs. A later analysis estimated false discovery rates by permuting HLA or CMV assignments 20 times. In a later analysis, co-occurring TCRs were grouped using DBSCAN, with TCRdist sequence similarity added in when clustering inside HLA-allele-positive subsets. Repertoires with fewer than 30,000 or more than 120,000 public chains, plus five repertoires with anomalous nucleotide sharing, were excluded from co-occurrence clustering. Held by TCRdb, this immuneACCESS table contains in-frame sequences only and omits some clones. Under half of the omission traces to an unresolved V gene where checked; the cause of the rest is unknown. V and J calls and clone size are given by that table; D and trimming were obtained from the DNA. The sample profile shows roughly 160,000 clones; more than 65% of them were found once. Clones ranked in the top ten supply 0.95% to 1.5% of the sample.

V is clipped by 0 bases and J by 4 bases, and the sequence between their germline boundaries is 14 bases long. There are 17 amino acids in the CDR3, from cysteine to phenylalanine inclusive. Just CDR3 DNA is preserved here, 51 bases in frame from base 1. The germline V gene (reference sequence) supplies CDR1 SGHNT and CDR2 YYREEE. As to this clone: This receptor's antigen is unknown. Per-base qualities were not stored, and no clone one base away is much larger.

The study at large found these results: The classifier was reported to diagnose cytomegalovirus status with high specificity and sensitivity in both the original cohort and the validation cohort. CMV serostatus was the only immune exposure information available for the cohort. According to a later genetic analysis, donors in an Asian-associated ancestry cluster had fewer N-insertions in productive TCRs than the approximately 670-donor mean. Strong co-occurrence of HLA alleles, especially DR and DQ, made assigning TCR associations to individual alleles difficult. The study listed approximately 160 TCR beta chains as associated with cytomegalovirus. A later analysis found that HLA-associated TCR beta chains were more clonally expanded and had lower generation probabilities than equally common non-associated chains. A further reported finding was that TCR beta sequences accurately predicted the HLA-A and HLA-B alleles for most subjects in the first cohort. A later analysis associated some 17,000 TCR beta sequences with specific HLA alleles at a false discovery rate of 0.05. V-gene and J-gene trimming of TCR beta chains was associated with a missense DCLRE1C variant in a later genetic analysis, and the association was replicated in an independent cohort. In a later analysis, the rate of TCR association differed among HLA loci, with DRB1 alleles having the most associated TCRs and HLA-C alleles having the fewest. This cohort had only TCR beta chains sequenced, and the lack of alpha or paired-chain data limited which features could be detected. It was suggested by the authors that the approach could potentially be generalized to other disease states and immunological phenotypes. In vitro tests confirmed that a few of the cytomegalovirus-associated TCR beta chains recognize cytomegalovirus antigens. Because the 87-base-pair reads could not distinguish some IMGT-functional V segments, including TRBV6-2 and TRBV6-3, those segments were excluded. A later analysis found that most CMV-associated TCR beta chains appeared HLA-restricted, with HLA associations seemingly driven largely by CMV exposure. While some public TCRs were present in many individuals, most TCR sequences turned up only very rarely across donors. Because counts were too low, roughly 16 rarely observed V segments, including chromosome 9 orphons, were left out of the earlier analysis of a few hundred of the donors. Linkage disequilibrium might explain the correlated functional status among segregating V segments, but an unknown experimental factor could not be excluded. The presence/absence analyses assumed that sequencing depth was roughly uniform across donors, and that assumption may not be true. According to a later analysis, parvovirus B19, influenza, CMV and Epstein-Barr virus appeared linked to several top co-occurrence clusters. In an earlier analysis of some 640 of the donors, most TCR beta V segments were observed in productive rearrangements about 90% or about 30% of the time, broadly matching IMGT annotations. Because some donors lacked HLA typing at each locus, the association tests relied only on the typed subset. A group of highly shared sequence variants was considered likely to be a technical artifact of the sequencing pipeline.

The V and J genes are TRBV5-4 and TRBJ2-6; TRBD2 could be the D gene, as 6 bases match. The source of this sequence is a woman aged 45-65 years in good health and CMV-seronegative. Sequenced sample: PBMCs. The DNA sequence follows: TGTGCCAGCAGCTTGGACTTTGGCGGGGCCGGGGCCAACGTCCTGACTTTC. It encodes CASSLDFGGAGANVLTF. Extended through the reference TRBV5-4 and TRBJ2-6 proteins, this CDR3 yields the full variable domain: ETGVTQSPTHLIKTRGQQVTLRCSSQSGHNTVSWYQQALGQGPQFIFQYYREEENGRGNFPPRFSGLQFPNYSSELNVNALELDDSALYLCASSLDFGGAGANVLTFGAGSRLTVL.